These 19 T cell receptor beta chains were sequenced from one sample in a study of blood T cell repertoires in COVID-19 (dated by TCRdb to the early 2020s). The library was prepared using the immunoSEQ multiplex PCR assay. Drawn from immuneACCESS, this table holds only the in-frame rearrangements with V and J called that TCRdb kept. Clones are partly lost; checked studies trace under half to an unresolved V gene and leave the rest unexplained. The sample records about 140,000 clones, around nine tenths of which are singletons. The ten top clones hold approximately 1.5% of the sample. Sequences were obtained from peripheral blood. These receptors originate from a woman aged 55-75 years with acute or convalescent COVID-19.

The chain joins TRBV28 to TRBJ1-5, with D maybe TRBD1 (5 bases). The CDR3 sequence is 17 residues long. Germline CDR1 and CDR2: MDHEN and SYDVKM. V was pared by 5 bases and J by 6 bases, with 23 bases between. CDR3 in amino acids: CASSHPGWGSKAQPQHF. DNA of the CDR3: TGTGCCAGCAGTCATCCCGGGTGGGGCAGCAAGGCTCAGCCCCAGCATTTT.

The CDR3 DNA reads TGCGCCAGCAGCCTCGGAGTAGGGGACTACGAGCAGTACTTC. Translated: CASSLGVGDYEQYF. V is TRBV4-1 and J is TRBJ2-7; the D gene is possibly TRBD1 (5 bases). The CDR3 runs 14 residues. The V end was cut by 4 bases, the J end by 3 bases, with 13 bases between. Germline CDR1 and CDR2: MGHRA and YSYEKL.

V is TRBV5-4 and J is TRBJ2-7, with 7 nucleotides matching TRBD1. The CDR3 is 13 residues long. Trimming removed 4 bases from V and 1 base from J; junction bases left unmatched: 2. Germline-derived CDR1 and CDR2 are SGHNT and YYREEE (reference sequence). This CDR3 reads CASSRQGSYEQYF. The DNA of the CDR3 is TGTGCCAGCAGCCGACAGGGATCCTACGAGCAGTACTTC.

The rearrangement links TRBV19 to TRBJ1-4, with 10 bases lining up with TRBD1. The CDR3 has 15 amino acids. J lost 6 bases, V lost 1 base, and 2 bases had no gene match. Germline CDR1 LNHDA, CDR2 SQIVND (reference sequence). This CDR3 is CASSIGGTGDEKLFF. In nucleotides, the CDR3 is TGTGCCAGTAGTATAGGAGGGACAGGGGATGAAAAACTGTTTTTT. Full variable domain (rest looked up from reference TRBV19 and TRBJ1-4): DGGITQSPKYLFRKEGQNVTLSCEQNLNHDAMYWYRQDPGQGLRLIYYSQIVNDFQKGDIAEGYSVSREKKESFPLTVTSAQKNPTAFYLCASSIGGTGDEKLFFGSGTQLSVL.

V is TRBV3-1 (or the pseudogene TRBV3-2) and J is TRBJ2-5; 11 bases fit TRBD2. The CDR3 is 16 amino acids. In germline, CDR1 is LGHDT, CDR2 YNNKEL (reference sequence). V lost 4 bases to trimming and J lost 6 bases; unmatched junction nucleotides: 10. DNA of the CDR3: TGTGCCAGCAGCCCTGACCCGGGACTAGCGGTAAAGACCCAGTACTTC. Amino acids: CASSPDPGLAVKTQYF.

Here the CDR3 DNA reads TGTGCCAGTACGATGCCAGGGGGCGAGCAGTACTTC. Translating gives CASTMPGGEQYF. The J gene is TRBJ2-7, the V gene TRBV19; TRBD1 aligns across 7 bases. With 7 bases clipped from V and 6 bases from J, the junction kept 6 bases outside the gene matches. CDR1 is LNHDA, CDR2 SQIVND, per germline (reference sequence). This CDR3 has 12 amino acids.

The genes are TRBV7-8 and TRBJ2-3; tentative D call: TRBD2 (6 bases). The V end lost 2 bases, the J end lost 1 base, and 10 bases lay between the germline ends. Germline V CDR1 and CDR2: SGHVS, FQNEAQ. CDR3 size: 15 residues. CDR3 nucleotide sequence: TGTGCCAGCAGCTTAAAACTAGCCCGCACAGATACGCAGTATTTT. It translates to CASSLKLARTDTQYF.

V is TRBV18 and J is TRBJ2-1, with D tentatively TRBD2 (7 bases). Trimming shortened V by 2 bases and J by 5 bases, and 13 bases separated the two germline ends. Germline V CDR1 and CDR2: KGHSH, LQKENI. This CDR3 is 15 amino acids long. The CDR3 is CASSPRRGGHNEQFF. In DNA, the CDR3 is TGTGCCAGCTCACCAAGGCGCGGGGGCCACAATGAGCAGTTCTTC.

This chain joins TRBV13 and TRBJ2-7; 9 nucleotides line up with TRBD1. The germline V gene encodes CDR1 PRHDT and CDR2 FYEKMQ (reference sequence). CDR3 length equals 15 residues. Trimming at V came to 5 bases and at J to 2 bases, leaving 7 bases not matched to a gene. DNA of the CDR3: TGTGCCAGCAGCCCCGGGACAGGGAGACCCTACGAGCAGTACTTC. Translating it yields CASSPGTGRPYEQYF.

The chain is built from TRBV28 and TRBJ1-1; possibly TRBD1 for D (6 bases). Germline CDR1 reads MDHEN; CDR2 reads SYDVKM. V lost 8 bases and J 1 base, leaving 14 bases between the germline ends. The CDR3 has 14 amino acids. CDR3 bases: TGTGCCAGCTTCCCCTCGACAGGGAACACTGAAGCTTTCTTT. Its protein product is CASFPSTGNTEAFF.

The chain employs TRBV7-2 and TRBJ2-7; TRBD2 matches at 8 bases. V trimming: 5 bases; J trimming: 1 base; junction bases outside the gene matches: 7. The CDR3 is made up of 15 amino acids. Germline V gives CDR1 SGHTA, CDR2 FQGNSA. The CDR3 DNA follows: TGTGCCAGCAGCCGGGGGGGGAGTTTTTCCTACGAGCAGTACTTC. As protein: CASSRGGSFSYEQYF. Supplemented by reference TRBV7-2 and TRBJ2-7, the full variable domain reads GAGVSQSPSNKVTEKGKDVELRCDPISGHTALYWYRQSLGQGLEFLIYFQGNSAPDKSGLPSDRFSAERTGGSVSTLTIQRTQQEDSAVYLCASSRGGSFSYEQYFGPGTRLTVT.

This chain links TRBV6-5 with TRBJ1-1; 8 bases are a match to TRBD1. The V gene's germline CDR1 is MNHEY and CDR2 SVGAGI. This CDR3 region has 13 residues. Germline trimming cut 6 bases from V and 4 bases from J; bases unmatched to any gene: 4. The CDR3: CASRDRESTEAFF. DNA for the CDR3: TGTGCCAGCAGGGACAGGGAGAGCACTGAAGCTTTCTTT.

The chain joins TRBV7-9 to TRBJ1-1, with a weak D call TRBD1 (6 bases). The germline V and J ends were trimmed by 8 bases and 7 bases, with 17 bases remaining between them. There are 13 residues in the CDR3. CDR1 is SEHNR and CDR2 is FQNEAQ in the germline V gene (reference sequence). CDR3 residues: CASLGKGQREAFF. DNA of the CDR3: TGTGCCAGCTTAGGAAAAGGACAGCGTGAAGCTTTCTTT.

The V call is TRBV5-4, the J call TRBJ2-2, with TRBD2 identical over 10 bases. Germline V gene sequence: CDR1 SGHNT, CDR2 YYREEE (reference sequence). The CDR3 has 16 amino acids. Trimming took 4 bases from V and 1 from J; bases not matched to a gene: 4. The CDR3 sequence is CASSARLAGNTGELFF. CDR3 sequence (DNA): TGTGCCAGCAGCGCACGACTAGCGGGGAACACCGGGGAGCTGTTTTTT.

This clone appeared a single time. DNA for the CDR3: TGCAGCGCCTCTAGAGTGGAAGGAAACACCATATATTTT. This encodes CSASRVEGNTIYF. V is TRBV29-1 and J is TRBJ1-3; D call uncertain. CDR1 and CDR2 (germline): SQVTM, ANQGSEA. The CDR3 runs 13 residues. Trimming stripped 7 bases from V and 4 bases from J, with 14 bases between. The variable domain in full, with the rest retrieved from reference TRBV29-1 and TRBJ1-3, is SAVISQKPSRDICQRGTSLTIQCQVDSQVTMMFWYRQQPGQSLTLIATANQGSEATYESGFVIDKFPISRPNLTFSTLTVSNMSPEDSSIYLCSASRVEGNTIYFGEGSWLTVV.

The genes are TRBV7-2 and TRBJ1-2, with D unresolved. The CDR3 consists of 11 residues. Trimming pared 6 bases from V and 3 bases from J, leaving 5 bases between. The germline gives CDR1 SGHTA, CDR2 FQGNSA. Here the CDR3 DNA reads TGTGCCAGCAGGCGGGACTATGGCTACACCTTC. Translated: CASRRDYGYTF.

This chain links TRBV19 with TRBJ2-1, with D hard to call. Germline assignment: CDR1 LNHDA and CDR2 SQIVND (reference sequence). The CDR3 runs to 13 residues. V was clipped by 4 bases and J by 6 bases, with 10 bases between them. This CDR3 reads CASSRLQVNEQFF. CDR3 bases: TGTGCCAGTAGTAGGCTGCAGGTCAATGAGCAGTTCTTC.

This clone was recorded only once. The V and J genes are TRBV11-3 and TRBJ2-5, with 11 bases matching TRBD2. V trimming: 6 bases; J trimming: 1 base; junction bases outside the gene matches: 7. This CDR3 contains 16 residues. The germline V gene has CDR1 SGHNT and CDR2 YENEEA. The CDR3 DNA reads as TGTGCCAGCAGTGGATCCGGGACTAGCGGCCAAGAGACCCAGTACTTC. Its translation: CASSGSGTSGQETQYF.

This chain uses TRBV2 with TRBJ1-6, with a tentative D call TRBD1 (6 bases). Per the germline V gene, CDR1 is SNHLY and CDR2 is FYNNEI. CDR3 length equals 16 residues. Trimming cost V 4 bases and J 9 bases, with 19 bases left between them. As DNA, the CDR3 is TGTGCCAGCAGTGTTTTCGGGCCCTTAGGGGGTTCACCCCTCCACTTT. Its protein product is CASSVFGPLGGSPLHF. Combining the CDR3 with reference TRBV2 and TRBJ1-6 gives the whole variable domain EPEVTQTPSHQVTQMGQEVILRCVPISNHLYFYWYRQILGQKVEFLVSFYNNEISEKSEIFDDQFSVERPDGSNFTLKIRSTKLEDSAMYFCASSVFGPLGGSPLHFGNGTRLTVT.